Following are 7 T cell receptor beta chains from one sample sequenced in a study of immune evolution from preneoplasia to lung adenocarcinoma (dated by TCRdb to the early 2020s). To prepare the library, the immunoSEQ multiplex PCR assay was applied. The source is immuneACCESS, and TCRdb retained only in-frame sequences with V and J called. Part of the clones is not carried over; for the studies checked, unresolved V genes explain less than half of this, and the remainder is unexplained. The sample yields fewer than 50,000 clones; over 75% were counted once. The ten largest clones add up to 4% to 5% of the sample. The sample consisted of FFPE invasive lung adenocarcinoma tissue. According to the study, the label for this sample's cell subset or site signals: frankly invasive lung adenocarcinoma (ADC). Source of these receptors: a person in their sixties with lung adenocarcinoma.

The CDR3 nucleotides are TGTGCCAGCAGTCGACCGGGACAGGTTTTCCGGGAGCTGTTTTTT. The encoded protein is CASSRPGQVFRELFF. The V and J genes are TRBV6-6 and TRBJ2-2, with TRBD1 matching 8 bases. The CDR3 has 15 amino acids. In germline, CDR1 is MNHNY, CDR2 SVGAGI (reference sequence). The J segment lost 9 bases and the V segment lost 5 bases, leaving 11 bases of the junction unmatched.

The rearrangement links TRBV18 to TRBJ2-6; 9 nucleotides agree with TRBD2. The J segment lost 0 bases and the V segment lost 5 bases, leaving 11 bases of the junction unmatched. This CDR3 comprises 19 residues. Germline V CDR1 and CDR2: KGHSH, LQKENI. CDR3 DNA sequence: TGTGCCAGCTCATCGATAGCGGGAGTTCGCCGCTCTGGGGCCAACGTCCTGACTTTC. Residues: CASSSIAGVRRSGANVLTF.

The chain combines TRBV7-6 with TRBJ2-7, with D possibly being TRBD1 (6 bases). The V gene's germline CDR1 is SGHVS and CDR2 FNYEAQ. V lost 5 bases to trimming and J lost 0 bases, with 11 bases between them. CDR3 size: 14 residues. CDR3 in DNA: TGTGCCAGCAGCCCAGGGGCCTACTCCTACGAGCAGTACTTC. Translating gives CASSPGAYSYEQYF.

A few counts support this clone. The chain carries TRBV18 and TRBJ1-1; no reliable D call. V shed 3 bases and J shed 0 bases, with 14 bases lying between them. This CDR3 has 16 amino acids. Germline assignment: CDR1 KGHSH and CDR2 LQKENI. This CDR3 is CASSPTLGNLNTEAFF. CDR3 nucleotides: TGTGCCAGCTCACCGACCCTGGGCAATTTGAACACTGAAGCTTTCTTT.

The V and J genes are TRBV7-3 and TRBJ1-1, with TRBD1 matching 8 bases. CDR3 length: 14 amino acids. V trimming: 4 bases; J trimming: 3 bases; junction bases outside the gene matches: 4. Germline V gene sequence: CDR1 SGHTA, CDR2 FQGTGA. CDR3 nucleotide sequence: TGTGCCAGCAGCTCCGGACAGGGTCACACTGAAGCTTTCTTT. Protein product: CASSSGQGHTEAFF.

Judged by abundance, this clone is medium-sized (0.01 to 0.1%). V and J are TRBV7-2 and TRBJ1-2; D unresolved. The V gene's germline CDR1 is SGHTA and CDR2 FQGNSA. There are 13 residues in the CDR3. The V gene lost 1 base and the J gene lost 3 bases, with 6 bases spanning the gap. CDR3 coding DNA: TGTGCCAGCAGCTTAGACATCTACTATGGCTACACCTTC. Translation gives CASSLDIYYGYTF.

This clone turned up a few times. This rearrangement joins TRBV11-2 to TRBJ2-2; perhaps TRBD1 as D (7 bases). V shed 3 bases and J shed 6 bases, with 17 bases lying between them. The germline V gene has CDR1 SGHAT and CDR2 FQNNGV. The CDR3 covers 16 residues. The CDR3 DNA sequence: TGTGCCAGCAGCTTGGGGGGCCAAGACAGGGCCGGGGAGCTGTTTTTT. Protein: CASSLGGQDRAGELFF.